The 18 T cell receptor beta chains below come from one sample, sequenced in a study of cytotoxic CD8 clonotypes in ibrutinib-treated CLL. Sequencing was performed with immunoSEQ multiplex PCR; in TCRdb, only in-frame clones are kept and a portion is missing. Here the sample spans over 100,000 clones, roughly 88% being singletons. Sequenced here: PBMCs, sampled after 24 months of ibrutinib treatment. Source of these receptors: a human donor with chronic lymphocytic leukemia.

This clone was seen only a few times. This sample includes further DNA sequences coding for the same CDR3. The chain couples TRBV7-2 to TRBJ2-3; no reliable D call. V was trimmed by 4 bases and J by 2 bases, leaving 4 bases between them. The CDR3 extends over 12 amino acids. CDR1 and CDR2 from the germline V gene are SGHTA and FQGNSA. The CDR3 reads CASSSYTDTQYF. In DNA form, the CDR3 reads TGTGCCAGCAGCTCATACACAGATACGCAGTATTTT.

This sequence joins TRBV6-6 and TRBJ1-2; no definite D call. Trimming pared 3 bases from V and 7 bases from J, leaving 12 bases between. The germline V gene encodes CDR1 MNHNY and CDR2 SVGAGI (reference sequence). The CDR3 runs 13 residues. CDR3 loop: CASSYGGLGGYTF. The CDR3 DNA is TGTGCCAGCAGTTATGGAGGGTTAGGTGGCTACACCTTC.

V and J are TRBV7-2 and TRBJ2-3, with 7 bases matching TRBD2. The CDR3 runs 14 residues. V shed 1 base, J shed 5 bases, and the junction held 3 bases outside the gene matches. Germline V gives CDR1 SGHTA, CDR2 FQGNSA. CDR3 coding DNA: TGTGCCAGCAGCTTAGGGGGGAGGGTAGATACGCAGTATTTT. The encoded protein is CASSLGGRVDTQYF.

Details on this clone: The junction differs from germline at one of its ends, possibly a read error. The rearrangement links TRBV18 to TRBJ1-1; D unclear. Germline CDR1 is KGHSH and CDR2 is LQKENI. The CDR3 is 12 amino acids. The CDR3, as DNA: TGTGCCAGCTCCCCACTGAACACTGAAGCTTTCTTT. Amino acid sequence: CASSPLNTEAFF. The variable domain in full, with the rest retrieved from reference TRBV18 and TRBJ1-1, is NAGVMQNPRHLVRRRGQEARLRCSPMKGHSHVYWYRQLPEEGLKFMVYLQKENIIDESGMPKERFSAEFPKEGPSILRIQQVVRGDSAAYFCASSPLNTEAFFGQGTRLTVV.

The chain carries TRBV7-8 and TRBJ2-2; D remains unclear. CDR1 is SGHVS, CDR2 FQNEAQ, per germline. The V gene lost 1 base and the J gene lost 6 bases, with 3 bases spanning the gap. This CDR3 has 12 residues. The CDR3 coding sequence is TGTGCCAGCAGCTTAGGGGCCGGGGAGCTGTTTTTT. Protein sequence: CASSLGAGELFF.

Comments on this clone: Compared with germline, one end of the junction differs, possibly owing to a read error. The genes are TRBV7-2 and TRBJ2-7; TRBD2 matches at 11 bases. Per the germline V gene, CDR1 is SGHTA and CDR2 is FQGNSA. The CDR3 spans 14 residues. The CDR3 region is CVSRWTSGSYEQYF. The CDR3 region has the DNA TGTGTCAGCAGATGGACTAGCGGGTCCTACGAGCAGTACTTC. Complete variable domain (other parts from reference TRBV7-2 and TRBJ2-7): GAGVSQSPSNKVTEKGKDVELRCDPISGHTALYWYRQSLGQGLEFLIYFQGNSAPDKSGLPSDRFSAERTGGSVSTLTIQRTQQEDSAVYLCVSRWTSGSYEQYFGPGTRLTVT.

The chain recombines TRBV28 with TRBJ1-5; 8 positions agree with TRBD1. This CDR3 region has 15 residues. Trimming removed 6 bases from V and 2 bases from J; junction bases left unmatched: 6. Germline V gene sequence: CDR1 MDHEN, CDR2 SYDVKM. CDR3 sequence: CASRSGQGGNQPQHF. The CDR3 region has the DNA TGTGCCAGCAGATCTGGACAGGGTGGCAATCAGCCCCAGCATTTT.

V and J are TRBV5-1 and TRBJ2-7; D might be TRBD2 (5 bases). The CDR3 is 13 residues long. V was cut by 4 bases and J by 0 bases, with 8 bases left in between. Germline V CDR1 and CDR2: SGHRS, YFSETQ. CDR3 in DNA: TGCGCCAGCAGCGTTCGGGACTCCTACGAGCAGTACTTC. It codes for CASSVRDSYEQYF.

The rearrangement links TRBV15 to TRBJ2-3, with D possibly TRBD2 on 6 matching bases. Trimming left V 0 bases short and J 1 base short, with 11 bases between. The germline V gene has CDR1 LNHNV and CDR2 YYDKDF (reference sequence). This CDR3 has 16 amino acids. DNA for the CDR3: TGTGCCACCAGCAGAGAGATAGCGGATCGCACAGATACGCAGTATTTT. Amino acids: CATSREIADRTDTQYF.

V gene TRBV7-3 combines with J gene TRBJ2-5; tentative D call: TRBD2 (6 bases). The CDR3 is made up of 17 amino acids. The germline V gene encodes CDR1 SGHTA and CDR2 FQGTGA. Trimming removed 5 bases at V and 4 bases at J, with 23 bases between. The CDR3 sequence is CASSPPTRRSSRETQYF. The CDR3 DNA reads TGTGCCAGCAGCCCCCCGACTAGACGGTCCTCCCGAGAGACCCAGTACTTC.

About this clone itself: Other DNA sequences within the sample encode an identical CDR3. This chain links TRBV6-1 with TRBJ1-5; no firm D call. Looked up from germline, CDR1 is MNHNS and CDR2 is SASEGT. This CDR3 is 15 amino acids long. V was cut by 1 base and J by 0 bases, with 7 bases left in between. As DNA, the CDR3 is TGTGCCAGCAGTGAAGGGACCTATAGCAATCAGCCCCAGCATTTT. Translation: CASSEGTYSNQPQHF.

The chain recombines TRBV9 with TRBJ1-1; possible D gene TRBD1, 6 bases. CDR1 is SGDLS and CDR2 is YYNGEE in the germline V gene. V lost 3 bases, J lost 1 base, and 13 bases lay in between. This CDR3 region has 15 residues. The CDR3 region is CASSDQQGTNTEAFF. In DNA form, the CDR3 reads TGTGCCAGCAGCGACCAACAGGGTACGAACACTGAAGCTTTCTTT.

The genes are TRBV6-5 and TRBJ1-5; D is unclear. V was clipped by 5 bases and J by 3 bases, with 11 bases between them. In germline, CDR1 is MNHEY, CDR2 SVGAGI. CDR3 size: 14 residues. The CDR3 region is CASSTGPPNQPQHF. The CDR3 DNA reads TGTGCCAGCAGTACCGGGCCCCCCAATCAGCCCCAGCATTTT.

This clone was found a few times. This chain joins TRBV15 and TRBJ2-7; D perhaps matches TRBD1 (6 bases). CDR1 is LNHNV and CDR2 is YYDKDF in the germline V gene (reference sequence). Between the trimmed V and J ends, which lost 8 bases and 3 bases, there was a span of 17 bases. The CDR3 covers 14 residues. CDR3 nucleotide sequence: TGTGCCACCCAAGCTAGAACAGGGAACTACGAGCAGTACTTC. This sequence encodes CATQARTGNYEQYF.

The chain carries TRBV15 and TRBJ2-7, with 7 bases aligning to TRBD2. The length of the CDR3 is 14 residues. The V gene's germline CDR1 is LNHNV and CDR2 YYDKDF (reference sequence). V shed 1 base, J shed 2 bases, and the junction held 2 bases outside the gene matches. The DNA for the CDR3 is TGTGCCACCAGCAGAGGGAGCGGGGCCTACGAGCAGTACTTC. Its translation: CATSRGSGAYEQYF. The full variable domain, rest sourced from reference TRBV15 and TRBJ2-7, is DAMVIQNPRYQVTQFGKPVTLSCSQTLNHNVMYWYQQKSSQAPKLLFHYYDKDFNNEADTPDNFQSRRPNTSFCFLDIRSPGLGDTAMYLCATSRGSGAYEQYFGPGTRLTVT.

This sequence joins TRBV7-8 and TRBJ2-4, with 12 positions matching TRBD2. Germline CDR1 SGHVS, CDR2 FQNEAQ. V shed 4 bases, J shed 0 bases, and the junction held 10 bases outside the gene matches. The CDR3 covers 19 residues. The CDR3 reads CASSSRTSGDTLAKNIQYF. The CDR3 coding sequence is TGTGCCAGCAGCTCTAGGACTAGCGGGGATACCCTAGCCAAAAACATTCAGTACTTC.

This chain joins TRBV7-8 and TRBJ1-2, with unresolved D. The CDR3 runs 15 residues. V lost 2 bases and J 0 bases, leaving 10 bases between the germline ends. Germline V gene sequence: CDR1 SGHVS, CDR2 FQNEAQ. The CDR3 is CASSLREDANYGYTF. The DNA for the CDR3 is TGTGCCAGCAGCTTAAGGGAGGATGCTAACTATGGCTACACCTTC. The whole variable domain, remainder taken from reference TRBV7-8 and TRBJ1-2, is GAGVSQSPRYKVAKRGQDVALRCDPISGHVSLFWYQQALGQGPEFLTYFQNEAQLDKSGLPSDRFFAERPEGSVSTLKIQRTQQEDSAVYLCASSLREDANYGYTFGSGTRLTVV.

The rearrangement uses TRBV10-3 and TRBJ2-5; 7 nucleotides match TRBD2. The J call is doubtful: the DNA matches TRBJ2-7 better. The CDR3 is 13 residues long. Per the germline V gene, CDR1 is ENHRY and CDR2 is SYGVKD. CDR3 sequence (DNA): TGTGCCGGAGGGGCCCGACGGGAGGACGAGCAGTACTTC. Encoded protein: CAGGARREDEQYF.